This T cell receptor beta chain was recorded in a study of blood T cell repertoires in COVID-19. The germline gives CDR1 SSHAT, CDR2 FNYEAQ (reference sequence). With 1 base removed from V and 1 base from J, the gap between germline ends came to 13 bases. This CDR3 has 16 amino acids. Here immunoSEQ multiplex PCR was the method, and the copy in TCRdb shows in-frame clones only, minus some. The sample holds 85,000 to 130,000 clones, 70% to 75% seen once. The receptor comes from a human donor with acute or convalescent COVID-19. The donor label of this sample is uncertain. The rearrangement uses TRBV7-7 and TRBJ2-5; D is perhaps TRBD1 (7 bases). The sequenced sample consisted of peripheral blood. DNA for the CDR3: TGTGCCAGCAGCTTAGGGGCAGGGGGGCGCCAAGAGACCCAGTACTTC. Translating it yields CASSLGAGGRQETQYF.